The 10 T cell receptor beta chains below all came from one sample that was sequenced in a study of blood T cell repertoires in COVID-19. Some clones are missing from TCRdb's copy, which holds only in-frame ones; the method was immunoSEQ multiplex PCR. Of about 250,000 clones listed, around 83% are singletons. The sample taken for sequencing was peripheral blood. These receptors came from a man older than 75 with acute or convalescent COVID-19.

The rearrangement links TRBV30 to TRBJ2-3; perhaps TRBD1 as D (5 bases). This CDR3 comprises 13 residues. Germline CDR1 and CDR2: GTSNPN and SVGIG (reference sequence). V dropped 5 bases and J dropped 1 base, with 10 bases sitting between them. The CDR3 sequence is CAWAQGGTDTQYF. CDR3 nucleotide sequence: TGTGCCTGGGCCCAGGGTGGCACAGATACGCAGTATTTT. Filled out from reference TRBV30 and TRBJ2-3, the complete variable domain reads SQTIHQWPATLVQPVGSPLSLECTVEGTSNPNLYWYRQAAGRGLQLLFYSVGIGQISSEVPQNLSASRPQDRQFILSSKKLLLSDSGFYLCAWAQGGTDTQYFGPGTRLTVL.

J is TRBJ1-5 and V is TRBV19, with D hard to call. Trimming took 5 bases from V and 4 from J, leaving 12 bases between them. Looked up from germline, CDR1 is LNHDA and CDR2 is SQIVND (reference sequence). This CDR3 comprises 14 residues. CDR3 in DNA: TGTGCCAGTAGTGAGGTCTTCCTTAATCAGCCCCAGCATTTT. Protein product: CASSEVFLNQPQHF.

This chain connects TRBV28 to TRBJ1-1, with D possibly matching TRBD1 (6 bases). Between the trimmed V and J ends, which lost 4 bases and 4 bases, there was a span of 10 bases. This CDR3 contains 13 residues. The germline CDR1 and CDR2 sequences are MDHEN and SYDVKM. CDR3 region: CASSSGQPTEAFF. CDR3 DNA: TGTGCCAGCAGTTCCGGACAGCCCACTGAAGCTTTCTTT.

J is TRBJ2-2 and V is TRBV5-1; possibly TRBD2 for D (6 bases). Germline CDR1 SGHRS, CDR2 YFSETQ. CDR3 length: 16 amino acids. V was clipped by 4 bases and J by 4 bases, with 17 bases between them. DNA of the CDR3: TGCGCCAGCAGCCAGGATCCCGGGACTCCCACCGGGGAGCTGTTTTTT. Translated: CASSQDPGTPTGELFF.

The chain couples TRBV6-5 to TRBJ1-6, with 7 bases aligning to TRBD1. Per the germline V gene, CDR1 is MNHEY and CDR2 is SVGAGI. The V gene end was trimmed by 5 bases and the J gene end by 7 bases; junction bases not matched to a gene: 8. The CDR3 loop spans 15 amino acids. DNA of the CDR3: TGTGCCAGCAGTCCCCCCCGGGACAGAAATTCACCCCTCCACTTT. It encodes CASSPPRDRNSPLHF.

This clone was detected only once. This chain joins TRBV11-2 and TRBJ1-4; D not resolved. V lost 5 bases, J lost 7 bases, and 17 bases lay in between. The CDR3 has 15 residues. Germline CDR1 SGHAT, CDR2 FQNNGV. The CDR3 DNA reads as TGTGCCAGCAGCGCAGACGGAACATGGAGTGAAAAACTGTTTTTT. The encoded protein is CASSADGTWSEKLFF.

This chain links TRBV19 with TRBJ2-7; 9 bases line up with TRBD1. Germline V CDR1 and CDR2: LNHDA, SQIVND (reference sequence). This CDR3 has 15 amino acids. J lost 3 bases, V lost 6 bases, and 9 bases had no gene match. The CDR3 is CASRGRTGVNYEQYF. The CDR3 DNA sequence: TGTGCCAGTAGGGGTAGGACAGGGGTCAACTACGAGCAGTACTTC.

This sequence joins TRBV18 and TRBJ2-7, with 7 bases matching TRBD1. The CDR3 runs to 13 residues. The germline V gene has CDR1 KGHSH and CDR2 LQKENI. Germline trimming cut 1 base from V and 5 bases from J; bases unmatched to any gene: 2. The DNA of the CDR3 is TGTGCCAGCTCACCACAGGGGACAGACGAGCAGTACTTC. Amino acid sequence: CASSPQGTDEQYF.

The rearrangement joins TRBV28 to TRBJ2-3; 8 bases are a match to TRBD2. Germline V gives CDR1 MDHEN, CDR2 SYDVKM. This CDR3 comprises 15 residues. V gave up 5 bases and J gave up 2 bases; unmatched junction bases: 6. The CDR3 here is CASSGSGGNTDTQYF. CDR3 DNA sequence: TGTGCCAGCAGTGGGTCGGGGGGGAACACAGATACGCAGTATTTT.

The chain uses TRBV4-2 and TRBJ1-4; 8 nucleotides line up with TRBD1. Germline V gene sequence: CDR1 LGHNA, CDR2 YNFKEQ. This CDR3 region has 18 residues. V lost 3 bases and J lost 0; bases outside the gene matches: 9. The CDR3 region is CASSQSGQARATNEKLFF. CDR3 DNA: TGTGCCAGCAGCCAGTCGGGACAGGCAAGAGCAACTAATGAAAAACTGTTTTTT.